A selection of T cell receptor beta chains follows, all from one sample in a study of T cells after yellow fever vaccination. A single record per CDR3 protein comes from TCRdb applying MiXCR to the 5' RACE reads. This sample has 300,000 to 400,000 distinct CDR3 sequences; about 10% occur once, and the top ten carry around 3.2%. Here the sequenced sample was CD4+ T cells sorted from PBMCs, taken 45 days after the yellow fever booster vaccination. These receptors all come from a man aged 18 to 35 who received the YFV17D yellow fever vaccine. The CDR3 runs from the conserved cysteine through the conserved F or W. D genes are given only for firm matches. The size entry is marked missing in some rows and otherwise reads once, few, many or a size class.

d_gene,j_gene,abundance,v_gene,CDR3aa,CDR3nt
NA,TRBJ2-6,NA,TRBV15,CATSRDISNSGANVLTF,TGTGCCACCAGCAGGGACATCTCTAACTCTGGGGCCAACGTCCTGACTTTC
NA,TRBJ2-1,few,TRBV4-3,CASSQDSPGPLSHNEQFF,TGCGCCAGCAGCCAAGATTCTCCGGGACCCCTCTCACACAATGAGCAGTTCTTC
NA,TRBJ2-2,few,TRBV9,CASSVRDRGTGELFF,TGTGCCAGCAGCGTCCGGGACCGAGGGACCGGGGAGCTGTTTTTT
NA,TRBJ2-3,NA,TRBV6-5,CASSYSQGGTDTQYF,TGTGCCAGCAGTTACTCGCAGGGTGGGACAGATACGCAGTATTTT
TRBD2,TRBJ2-3,few,TRBV7-3,CASSWSGASTDTQYF,TGTGCCAGCAGCTGGAGCGGGGCGAGCACAGATACGCAGTATTTT
NA,TRBJ1-4,NA,TRBV2,CASSEEEQGRLFF,TGTGCCAGCAGTGAAGAAGAACAGGGAAGACTGTTCTTT
NA,TRBJ2-4,many,TRBV6-6,CASQPRDGKNIQYF,TGTGCCAGTCAACCCCGGGACGGTAAAAACATTCAGTACTTC
TRBD1,TRBJ2-5,NA,TRBV7-7,CASSAQTGEGTQYF,TGTGCCAGCAGTGCCCAGACAGGGGAAGGGACCCAGTACTTC
TRBD2,TRBJ2-1,NA,TRBV20-1,CSAKILSGGPPGNEQFF,TGCAGTGCTAAAATACTTAGCGGGGGGCCACCAGGGAATGAGCAGTTCTTC
TRBD1,TRBJ1-5,NA,TRBV12-3/TRBV12-4,CASSLAGDSQPQHF,TGTGCCAGCAGTTTGGCAGGGGACAGTCAGCCCCAGCATTTT
NA,TRBJ1-2,NA,TRBV20-1,CSARDLGPYGYTF,TGCAGTGCTAGAGATTTGGGTCCCTATGGCTACACCTTC
TRBD2,TRBJ2-3,NA,TRBV12-3/TRBV12-4,CASSPGAGGTTDTQYF,TGTGCCAGCAGTCCGGGGGCGGGGGGCACTACAGATACGCAGTATTTT
NA,TRBJ2-5,few,TRBV30,CAWGTGAIPSGSQETQYF,TGTGCCTGGGGGACAGGAGCCATTCCTAGCGGGTCGCAAGAGACCCAGTACTTC
TRBD2,TRBJ2-5,few,TRBV18,CASSPGLAGFQETQYF,TGTGCCAGCTCACCAGGCCTAGCGGGGTTTCAAGAGACCCAGTACTTC
NA,TRBJ1-1,few,TRBV5-1,CASSPSGTDRGNTEAFF,TGCGCCAGCAGCCCGAGTGGCACCGACCGAGGTAACACTGAAGCTTTCTTT
NA,TRBJ1-6,NA,TRBV7-2,CASSPGVSSYNSPLHF,TGTGCCAGCAGCCCGGGGGTTAGCTCCTATAATTCACCCCTCCACTTT
NA,TRBJ2-1,NA,TRBV7-9,CASSFWGDNEQFF,TGTGCCAGCAGCTTCTGGGGGGACAATGAGCAGTTCTTC
TRBD2,TRBJ2-3,NA,TRBV5-4,CASSPRGGLTDTQYF,TGTGCCAGCAGCCCTCGGGGGGGGCTCACAGATACGCAGTATTTT
NA,TRBJ1-1,many,TRBV5-1,CASSPPLPGLNTEAFF,TGCGCCAGCAGCCCTCCCTTACCTGGACTGAACACTGAAGCTTTCTTT
TRBD1,TRBJ2-7,few,TRBV5-1,CASSGDRAEQYF,TGCGCCAGCAGCGGGGACAGGGCCGAGCAGTACTTC
TRBD1,TRBJ1-1,NA,TRBV7-2,CASSEDRVTEAFF,TGTGCCAGCAGCGAAGACAGGGTCACTGAAGCTTTCTTT
TRBD1,TRBJ1-5,few,TRBV28,CASSFRDRPGQPQHF,TGTGCCAGCAGTTTTAGGGACAGACCGGGGCAGCCCCAGCATTTT